This T cell receptor beta chain was sequenced for a study of blood T cell repertoires in COVID-19. This table comes from immunoSEQ multiplex PCR, and its TCRdb copy is limited to in-frame clones, with some not included. The sample includes some 38,000 clones, about four fifths of them seen just once. This clone occurred a few times. The CDR3 spans 12 residues. With 4 bases clipped from V and 8 bases from J, the junction kept 5 bases outside the gene matches. Germline CDR1 SQVTM, CDR2 ANQGSEA. This sequence joins TRBV29-1 and TRBJ1-2; 9 nucleotides line up with TRBD1. Sequences were obtained from peripheral blood. This clonotype was sampled from a man aged 55 to 70 in a cohort sampled during active COVID-19. The CDR3 nucleotides read TGCAGCGTTGGGACAGGGGCGAAGGGCTACACCTTC. This encodes CSVGTGAKGYTF.